The 7 T cell receptor beta chains given below trace back to one sample, sequenced in a study of T cell responses to AZD1222 COVID-19 vaccine. Only in-frame clones appear in the TCRdb table, and some are missing; sequencing was by immunoSEQ multiplex PCR. The table records approximately 150,000 clones, about nine tenths of them present only once. The sample in question was peripheral blood, obtained on day 0 of AZD1222 vaccination. Receptors originate from an adult in good health.

Here the CDR3 reads CASRGTGILSTEAFF. Written as DNA, the CDR3 is TGTGCCAGCAGAGGGACAGGGATACTGAGCACTGAAGCTTTCTTT. The chain recombines TRBV6-5 with TRBJ1-1; 9 nucleotides agree with TRBD1. V dropped 6 bases and J dropped 4; count of bases not matched to a gene: 9. The CDR3 contains 15 residues. The germline V gene encodes CDR1 MNHEY and CDR2 SVGAGI.

V gene TRBV18 combines with J gene TRBJ1-6; D is undetermined. Germline CDR1 reads KGHSH; CDR2 reads LQKENI. The CDR3 is 14 residues long. V lost 1 base and J lost 10, with 11 bases in between. The CDR3 coding sequence is TGTGCCAGCTCACCACGAAGGGTGAGCTCACCCCTCCACTTT. Its translation is CASSPRRVSSPLHF.

The genes are TRBV9 and TRBJ1-1; D uncertain. Germline V CDR1 and CDR2: SGDLS, YYNGEE. The CDR3 totals 16 residues. Trimming took off 7 bases at V and 4 bases at J, with 23 bases between the two ends. The CDR3, as DNA: TGTGCCAGCTCCTTCCGGGCCCTAGGAAGTAGCACTGAAGCTTTCTTT. As protein: CASSFRALGSSTEAFF.

This rearrangement joins TRBV19 to TRBJ1-3; no clear D. Between the trimmed V and J ends, which lost 6 bases and 0 bases, there was a span of 18 bases. The germline V gene has CDR1 LNHDA and CDR2 SQIVND (reference sequence). The CDR3 is made up of 17 amino acids. Here the CDR3 reads CASSPPGVASSGNTIYF. CDR3 nucleotides: TGTGCCAGTAGCCCTCCCGGTGTGGCAAGCTCTGGAAACACCATATATTTT.

The chain joins TRBV5-4 to TRBJ1-3; 9 nucleotides match TRBD1. The CDR3 runs to 17 residues. V trimming: 4 bases; J trimming: 4 bases; junction bases outside the gene matches: 12. Germline CDR1 is SGHNT and CDR2 is YYREEE (reference sequence). CDR3 loop: CASSEYGTGITGNTIYF. In nucleotides, the CDR3 is TGTGCCAGCAGCGAATACGGGACAGGGATTACCGGAAACACCATATATTTT.

This clone was seen once. This chain links TRBV3-1 (or the pseudogene TRBV3-2) with TRBJ2-6; D uncertain. The CDR3 runs 13 residues. V was clipped by 2 bases and J by 4 bases, with 3 bases between them. CDR1 is LGHDT and CDR2 is YNNKEL in the germline V gene (reference sequence). The CDR3 protein is CASSQRGANVLTF. The DNA of the CDR3 is TGTGCCAGCAGCCAACGGGGGGCCAACGTCCTGACTTTC.

V and J are TRBV15 and TRBJ2-7; TRBD2 might be the D (6 bases). Deletions cut 5 bases from V and 0 bases from J, with 14 bases between. Germline V gene lookup returns CDR1 LNHNV and CDR2 YYDKDF (reference sequence). This CDR3 region has 15 residues. CDR3 loop: CATSSGRRDSYEQYF. The CDR3 coding sequence is TGTGCCACCAGCTCCGGAAGGAGGGACTCCTACGAGCAGTACTTC.